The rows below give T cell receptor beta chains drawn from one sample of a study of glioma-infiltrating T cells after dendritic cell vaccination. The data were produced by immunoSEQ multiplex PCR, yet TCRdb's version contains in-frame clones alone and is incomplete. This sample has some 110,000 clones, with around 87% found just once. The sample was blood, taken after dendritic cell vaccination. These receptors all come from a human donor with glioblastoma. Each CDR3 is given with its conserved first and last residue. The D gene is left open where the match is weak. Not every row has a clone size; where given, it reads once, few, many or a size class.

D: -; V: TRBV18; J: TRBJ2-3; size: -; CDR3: CASSPLSTDTQYF; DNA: TGTGCCAGCTCACCACTCTCCACAGATACGCAGTATTTT
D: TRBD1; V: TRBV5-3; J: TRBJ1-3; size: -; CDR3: CARSQGQGPPCSGNTIYF; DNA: TGTGCCAGAAGCCAGGGACAGGGGCCTCCTTGCTCTGGAAACACCATATATTTT
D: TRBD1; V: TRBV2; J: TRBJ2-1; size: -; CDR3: CASGDRRGTNEQFF; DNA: TGTGCCAGCGGGGATCGCAGGGGGACGAATGAGCAGTTCTTC
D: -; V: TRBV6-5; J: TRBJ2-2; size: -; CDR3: CASYRRGKTGELFF; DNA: TGTGCCAGCTATCGTCGGGGTAAAACCGGGGAGCTGTTTTTT
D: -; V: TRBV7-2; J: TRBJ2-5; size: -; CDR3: CASSLFPGETQYF; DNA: TGTGCCAGCAGCTTATTTCCGGGAGAGACCCAGTACTTC
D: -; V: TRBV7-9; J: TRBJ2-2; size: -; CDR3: CASSLEAPDITGELFF; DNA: TGTGCCAGCAGCTTAGAGGCCCCGGACATCACCGGGGAGCTGTTTTTT
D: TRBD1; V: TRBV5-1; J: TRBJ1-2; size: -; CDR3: CASSLGTGYGYTF; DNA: TGCGCCAGCAGCTTGGGGACAGGGTATGGCTACACCTTC
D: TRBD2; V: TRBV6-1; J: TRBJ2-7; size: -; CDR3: CASKSTSVYEQYF; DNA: TGTGCCAGCAAAAGTACTAGCGTCTACGAGCAGTACTTC
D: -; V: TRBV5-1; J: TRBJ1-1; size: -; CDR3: CASSPRTTPGTEAFF; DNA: TGCGCCAGCAGCCCTAGAACGACACCGGGGACTGAAGCTTTCTTT
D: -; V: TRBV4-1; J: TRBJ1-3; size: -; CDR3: CASSPQAGAGNTIYF; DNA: TGCGCCAGCAGCCCTCAAGCGGGGGCTGGAAACACCATATATTTT
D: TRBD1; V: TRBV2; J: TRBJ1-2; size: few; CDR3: CASSGNRGGHGYTF; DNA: TGTGCCAGCAGTGGGAACAGGGGGGGGCATGGCTACACCTTC
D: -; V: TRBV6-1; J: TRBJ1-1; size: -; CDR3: CASSEEQTDTEAFF; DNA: TGTGCCAGCAGTGAAGAACAGACAGACACTGAAGCTTTCTTT
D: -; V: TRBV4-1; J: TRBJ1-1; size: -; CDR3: CASSQEPVLNTEAFF; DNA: TGCGCCAGCAGCCAAGAACCGGTTTTGAACACTGAAGCTTTCTTT
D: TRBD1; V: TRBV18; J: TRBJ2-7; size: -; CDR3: CASSPDRSGHEQYF; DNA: TGTGCCAGCTCACCGGACAGGTCGGGGCACGAGCAGTACTTC
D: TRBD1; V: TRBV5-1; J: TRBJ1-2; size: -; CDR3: CASSPGDRDWTGYTF; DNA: TGCGCCAGCAGCCCGGGGGACAGGGACTGGACTGGCTACACCTTC
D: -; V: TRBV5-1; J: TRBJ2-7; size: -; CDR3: CASSPDTHSYEQYF; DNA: TGCGCCAGTTCTCCGGACACCCACTCCTACGAGCAGTACTTC
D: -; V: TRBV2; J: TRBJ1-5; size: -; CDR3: CASSVGQISNQPQHF; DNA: TGTGCCAGCAGTGTTGGGCAAATTAGCAATCAGCCCCAGCATTTT
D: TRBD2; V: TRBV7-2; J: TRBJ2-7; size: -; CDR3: CASSTGTSGFEQYF; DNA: TGTGCCAGCAGCACGGGGACTAGCGGTTTCGAGCAGTACTTC
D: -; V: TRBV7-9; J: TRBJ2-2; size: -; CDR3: CASSLGLALNTGELFF; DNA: TGTGCCAGCAGCTTAGGGCTAGCGTTGAACACCGGGGAGCTGTTTTTT
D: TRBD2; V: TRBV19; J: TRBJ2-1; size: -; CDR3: CASSRTSGVTYNEQFF; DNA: TGTGCCAGTAGTAGGACTAGCGGGGTTACCTACAATGAGCAGTTCTTC
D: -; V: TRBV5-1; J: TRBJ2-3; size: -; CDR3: CASSVSYSTDTQYF; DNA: TGCGCCAGCAGCGTTAGCTACTCCACAGATACGCAGTATTTT
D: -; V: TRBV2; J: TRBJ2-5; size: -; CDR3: CASSYPLTGGGETQYF; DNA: TGTGCCAGCAGTTATCCCCTGACTGGCGGTGGGGAGACCCAGTACTTC
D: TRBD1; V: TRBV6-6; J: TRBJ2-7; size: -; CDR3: CASSFTGQGNYEQYF; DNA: TGTGCCAGCAGTTTCACTGGACAGGGGAACTACGAGCAGTACTTC
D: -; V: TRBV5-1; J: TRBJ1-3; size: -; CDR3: CASSSGELTGNTIYF; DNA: TGCGCCAGCAGCTCGGGGGAACTAACTGGAAACACCATATATTTT
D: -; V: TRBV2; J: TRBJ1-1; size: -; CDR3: CASSSIFPDSSVTF; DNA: TGTGCCAGCAGTTCAATTTTTCCGGACAGCTCAGTCACCTTT
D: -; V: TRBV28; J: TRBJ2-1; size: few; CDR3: CASSLWRGLNEQFF; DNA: TGTGCCAGCAGTTTATGGCGTGGACTCAATGAGCAGTTCTTC
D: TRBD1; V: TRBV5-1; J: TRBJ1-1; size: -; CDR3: CASSPTGVNTEAFF; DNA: TGCGCCAGCAGCCCGACAGGGGTGAACACTGAAGCTTTCTTT
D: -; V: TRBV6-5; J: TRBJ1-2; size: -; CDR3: CASRPSRGEVYGYTF; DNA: TGTGCCAGCAGGCCCTCCCGGGGGGAGGTCTATGGCTACACCTTC
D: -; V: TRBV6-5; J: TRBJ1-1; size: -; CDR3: CASRRHGNREAFF; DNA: TGTGCCAGCAGGAGACACGGAAACCGCGAAGCTTTCTTT
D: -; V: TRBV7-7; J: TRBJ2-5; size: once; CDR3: CASSEEARETQYF; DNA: TGTGCTAGCTCAGAGGAAGCCAGAGAGACCCAGTACTTC
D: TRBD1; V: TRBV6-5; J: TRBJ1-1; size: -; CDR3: CASSLDRGGPEAFF; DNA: TGTGCCAGCAGTCTGGACAGGGGAGGTCCTGAAGCTTTCTTT
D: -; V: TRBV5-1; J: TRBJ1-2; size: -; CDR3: CASRETGSLNYGYTF; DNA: TGCGCCAGCAGAGAGACAGGATCCCTTAACTATGGCTACACCTTC
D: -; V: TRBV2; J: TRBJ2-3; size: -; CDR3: CASSVVSTQSTQYF; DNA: TGTGCCAGCAGTGTTGTCAGTACCCAGTCTACGCAGTATTTT
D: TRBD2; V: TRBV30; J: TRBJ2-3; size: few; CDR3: CAWRSGSRDTQYF; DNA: TGTGCCTGGCGTAGCGGGAGCAGAGATACGCAGTATTTT
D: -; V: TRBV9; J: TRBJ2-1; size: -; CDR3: CASSLGRDWSLYNEQFF; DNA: TGTGCCAGCAGCCTGGGCCGGGACTGGAGTTTGTACAATGAGCAGTTCTTC
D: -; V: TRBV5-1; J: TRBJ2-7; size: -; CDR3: CASSSSLAANQEQYF; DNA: TGCGCCAGCAGTTCCTCTCTGGCGGCGAACCAGGAGCAGTACTTC
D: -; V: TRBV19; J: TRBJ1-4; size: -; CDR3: CASSAPGEKLFF; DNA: TGTGCCAGTAGTGCGCCAGGGGAAAAACTGTTTTTT
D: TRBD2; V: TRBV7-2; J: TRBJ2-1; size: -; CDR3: CASSSFGGGLNEQFF; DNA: TGTGCCAGCAGCTCGTTCGGGGGAGGGCTCAATGAGCAGTTCTTC
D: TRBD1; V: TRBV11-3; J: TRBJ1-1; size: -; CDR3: CASSLSTGANTEAFF; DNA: TGTGCCAGCAGCTTAAGTACAGGGGCGAACACTGAAGCTTTCTTT
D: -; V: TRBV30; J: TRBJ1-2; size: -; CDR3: CARFGGHYGYTF; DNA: TGTGCCCGGTTCGGGGGGCACTATGGCTACACCTTC
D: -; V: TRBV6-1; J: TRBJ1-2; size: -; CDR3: CASTGWGANYGYTF; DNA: TGTGCCAGTACAGGGTGGGGAGCTAACTATGGCTACACCTTC
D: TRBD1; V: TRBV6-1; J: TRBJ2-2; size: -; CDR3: CASSDLGQQTGELFF; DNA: TGTGCCAGCAGTGACTTGGGACAGCAAACCGGGGAGCTGTTTTTT
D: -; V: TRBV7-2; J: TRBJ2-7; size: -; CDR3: CASSFAAGSDEQYF; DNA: TGTGCCAGCAGCTTTGCAGCAGGGTCCGACGAGCAGTACTTC